This TCR beta chain was identified in a study of blood T cell repertoires in COVID-19 (dated by TCRdb to the early 2020s). Notes on the research overall: Collaborator samples came from the United States, Italy and Spain and covered acute and convalescent phases of COVID-19. Where available, HLA class I and class II types were obtained from metadata supplied by the sample provider rather than from assay-based typing. Deeply sampled blood TCRbeta repertoires from subjects exposed to, actively infected with, or recovered from COVID-19 were included in the dataset. The sample metadata nearly always contained a de-identified subject ID, COVID-19 status, age in years and sex. Samples were obtained from the ongoing ImmuneRACE study (first 160 participants) and from 1,254 subjects provided by 6 global collaborators. The prospective study material was composed of cDNA or gDNA derived from T cells, B-cell-depleted T cells, or PBMCs. A freely available public database, intended as a resource for researchers studying the immune response to SARS-CoV-2, is where the repertoires were released.

The germline V gene supplies CDR1 SGDLS and CDR2 YYNGEE. From its cysteine to its phenylalanine, the CDR3 spans 16 amino acids. CDR3 DNA only is kept here, 48 bases in frame from base 1. The germline V end is reduced by 0 bases and the J end by 2 bases; junction bases left unmatched: 5. The collaborating institutions used their own protocols to collect whole blood in K2EDTA tubes. For TCRbeta analysis, collaborators shipped samples in one of three forms: frozen whole blood, isolated PBMCs, or DNA extracted from either of those sample types. On this clone itself: The clone's antigen remains unknown. There are no base qualities to consult, and no much larger clone falls within one base.

Overall study results and their limits: The amount of clinical and demographic metadata varied by source and participant and was provided uncurated.

TCRbeta CDR3 regions were amplified from genomic DNA using the immunoSEQ Assay, a bias-controlled multiplex PCR. For the original study's pipeline: The number of nucleated cells in each sample was estimated by amplification of reference gene primers within the assay. Sequence reads were collapsed and filtered to measure the absolute abundance of every unique TCRbeta CDR3 rearrangement. For each sample, productive Simpson clonality was calculated by taking the square root of Simpson's diversity index across productive rearrangements. The table was pulled from immuneACCESS by TCRdb, which kept in-frame rearrangements only. Such tables lose some clones; where checked, under half of the loss comes from unresolved V genes, and the rest has no known cause. That table gives V, J and clone size, and the DNA gave D and trimming. Present in this sample are more than 150,000 clones, 65% to 85% of which were seen just once. The ten largest clones add up to 2.9% of the sample.

The chain uses TRBV9 and TRBJ2-3, with 8 bases aligning to TRBD2. Sequenced material: peripheral blood. The sequence derives from a woman aged 60-75 years with acute or convalescent COVID-19. The DNA sequence is as follows: TGTGCCAGCAGCGTAGGGCGGGGGGCCCCCACAGATACGCAGTATTTT. Translated, this is CASSVGRGAPTDTQYF.